This T cell receptor beta chain was recorded in a study of T cell responses to AZD1222 COVID-19 vaccine. This clone was seen only once. This CDR3 region has 15 residues. V trimming: 6 bases; J trimming: 5 bases; junction bases outside the gene matches: 4. Germline-derived CDR1 and CDR2 are MNHEY and SVGAGI. Profiled with immunoSEQ multiplex PCR; TCRdb holds only in-frame clones, not every one. The repertoire has about 100,000 clones, around nine tenths of them found once; the top ten carry more than 15%. The source is an adult in good health. The material was peripheral blood, obtained on day 0 of AZD1222 vaccination. This chain uses TRBV6-5 with TRBJ2-1; 13 bases are shared with TRBD2. The CDR3 DNA reads TGTGCCAGCAGAACGGGACTAGCGGGACACAATGAGCAGTTCTTC. Protein: CASRTGLAGHNEQFF.